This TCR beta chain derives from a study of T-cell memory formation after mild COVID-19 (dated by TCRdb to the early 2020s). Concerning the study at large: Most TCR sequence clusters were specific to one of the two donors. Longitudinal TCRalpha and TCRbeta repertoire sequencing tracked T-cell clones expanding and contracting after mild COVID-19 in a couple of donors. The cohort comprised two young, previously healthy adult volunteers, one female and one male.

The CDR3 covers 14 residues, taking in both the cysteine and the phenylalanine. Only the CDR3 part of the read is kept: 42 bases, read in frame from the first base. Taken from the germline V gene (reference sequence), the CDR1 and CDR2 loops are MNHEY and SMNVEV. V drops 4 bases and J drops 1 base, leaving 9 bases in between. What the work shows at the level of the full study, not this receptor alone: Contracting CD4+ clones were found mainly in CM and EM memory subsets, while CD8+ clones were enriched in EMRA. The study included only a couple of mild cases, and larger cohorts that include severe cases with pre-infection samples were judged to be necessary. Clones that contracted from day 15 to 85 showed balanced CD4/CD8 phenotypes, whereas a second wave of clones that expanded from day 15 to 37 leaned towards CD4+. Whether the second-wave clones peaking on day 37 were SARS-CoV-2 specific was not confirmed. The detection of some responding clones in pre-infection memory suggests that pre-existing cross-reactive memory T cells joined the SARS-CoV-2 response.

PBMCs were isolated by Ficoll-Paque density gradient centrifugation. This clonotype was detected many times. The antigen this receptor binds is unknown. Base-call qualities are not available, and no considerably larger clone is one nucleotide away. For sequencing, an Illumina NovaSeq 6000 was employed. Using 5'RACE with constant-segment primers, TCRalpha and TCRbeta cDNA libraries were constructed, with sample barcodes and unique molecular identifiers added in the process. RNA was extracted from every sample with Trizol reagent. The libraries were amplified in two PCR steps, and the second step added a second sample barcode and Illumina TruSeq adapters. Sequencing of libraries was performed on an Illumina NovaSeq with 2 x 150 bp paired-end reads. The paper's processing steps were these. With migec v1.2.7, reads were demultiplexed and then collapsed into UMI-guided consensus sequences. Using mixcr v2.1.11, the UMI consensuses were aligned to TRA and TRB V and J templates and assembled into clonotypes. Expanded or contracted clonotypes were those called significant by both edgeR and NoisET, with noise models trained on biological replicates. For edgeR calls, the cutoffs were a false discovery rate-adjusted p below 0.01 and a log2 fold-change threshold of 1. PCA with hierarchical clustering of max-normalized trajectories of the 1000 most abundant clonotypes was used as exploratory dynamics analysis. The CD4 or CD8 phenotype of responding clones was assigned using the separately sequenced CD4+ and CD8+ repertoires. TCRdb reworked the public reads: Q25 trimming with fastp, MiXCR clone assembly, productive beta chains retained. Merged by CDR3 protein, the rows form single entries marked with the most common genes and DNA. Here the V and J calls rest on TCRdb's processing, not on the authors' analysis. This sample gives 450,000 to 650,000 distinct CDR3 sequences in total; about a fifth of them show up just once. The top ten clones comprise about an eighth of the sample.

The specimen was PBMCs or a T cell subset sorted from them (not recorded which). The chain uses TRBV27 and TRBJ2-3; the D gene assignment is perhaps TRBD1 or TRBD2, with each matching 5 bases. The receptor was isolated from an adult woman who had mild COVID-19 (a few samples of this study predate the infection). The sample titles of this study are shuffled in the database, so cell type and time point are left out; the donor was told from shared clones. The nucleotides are TGTGCCAGCAGTTGGGACGGCCGCACAGATACGCAGTATTTT. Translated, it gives CASSWDGRTDTQYF.